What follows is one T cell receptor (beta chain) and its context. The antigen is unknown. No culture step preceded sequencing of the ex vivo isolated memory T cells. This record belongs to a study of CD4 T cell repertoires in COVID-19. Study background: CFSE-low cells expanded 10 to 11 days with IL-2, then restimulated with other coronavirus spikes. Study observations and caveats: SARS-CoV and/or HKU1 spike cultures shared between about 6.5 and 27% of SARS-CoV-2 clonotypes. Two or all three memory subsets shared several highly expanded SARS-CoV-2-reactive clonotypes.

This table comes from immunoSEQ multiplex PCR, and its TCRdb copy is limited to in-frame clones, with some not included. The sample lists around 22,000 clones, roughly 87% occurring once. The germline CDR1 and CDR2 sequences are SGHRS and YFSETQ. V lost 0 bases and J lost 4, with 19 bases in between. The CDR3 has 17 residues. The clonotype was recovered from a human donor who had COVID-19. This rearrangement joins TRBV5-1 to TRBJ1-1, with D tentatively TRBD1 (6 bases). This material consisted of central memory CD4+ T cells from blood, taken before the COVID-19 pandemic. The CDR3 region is CASSLGGGRGFGTEAFF. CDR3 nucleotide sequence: TGCGCCAGCAGCTTGGGCGGGGGGCGCGGATTCGGCACTGAAGCTTTCTTT.